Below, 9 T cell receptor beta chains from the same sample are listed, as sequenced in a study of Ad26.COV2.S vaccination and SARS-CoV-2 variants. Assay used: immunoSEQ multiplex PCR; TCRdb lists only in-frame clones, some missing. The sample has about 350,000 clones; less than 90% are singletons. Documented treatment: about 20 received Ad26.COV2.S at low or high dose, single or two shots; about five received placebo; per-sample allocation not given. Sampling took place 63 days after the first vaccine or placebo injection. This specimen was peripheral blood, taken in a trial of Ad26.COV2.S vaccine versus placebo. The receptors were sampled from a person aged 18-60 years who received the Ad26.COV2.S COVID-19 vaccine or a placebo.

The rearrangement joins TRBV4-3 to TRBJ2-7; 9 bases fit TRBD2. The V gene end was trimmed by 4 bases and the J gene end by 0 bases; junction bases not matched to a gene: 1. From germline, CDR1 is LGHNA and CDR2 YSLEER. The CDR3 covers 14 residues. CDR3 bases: TGCGCCAGCAGCCTAGCGGGGGACTCCTACGAGCAGTACTTC. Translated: CASSLAGDSYEQYF.

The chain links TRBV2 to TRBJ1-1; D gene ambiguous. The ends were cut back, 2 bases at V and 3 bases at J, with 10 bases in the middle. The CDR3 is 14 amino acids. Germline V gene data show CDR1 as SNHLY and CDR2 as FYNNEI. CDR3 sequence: CASSERAGYTEAFF. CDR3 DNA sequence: TGTGCCAGCAGTGAAAGGGCCGGCTACACTGAAGCTTTCTTT.

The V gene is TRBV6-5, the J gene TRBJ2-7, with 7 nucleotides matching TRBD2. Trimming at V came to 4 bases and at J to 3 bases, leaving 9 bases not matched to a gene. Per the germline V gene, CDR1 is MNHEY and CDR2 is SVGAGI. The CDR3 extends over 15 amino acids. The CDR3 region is CASSSLGGSHYEQYF. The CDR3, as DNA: TGTGCCAGCAGTTCCCTCGGGGGGTCCCACTACGAGCAGTACTTC.

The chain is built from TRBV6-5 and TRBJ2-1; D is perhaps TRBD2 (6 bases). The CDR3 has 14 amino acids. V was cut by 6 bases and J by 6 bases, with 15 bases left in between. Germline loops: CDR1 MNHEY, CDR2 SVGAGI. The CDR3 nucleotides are TGTGCCAGCAGGCCTCCGCGGGGTGGCAATGAGCAGTTCTTC. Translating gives CASRPPRGGNEQFF.

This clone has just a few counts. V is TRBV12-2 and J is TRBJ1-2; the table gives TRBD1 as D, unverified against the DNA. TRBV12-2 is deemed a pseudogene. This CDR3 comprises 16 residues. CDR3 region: CASRLAGLLGRYGYTF. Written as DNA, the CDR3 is TGTGCAAGTCGCTTAGCGGGGCTACTTGGACGGTATGGCTACACCTTC.

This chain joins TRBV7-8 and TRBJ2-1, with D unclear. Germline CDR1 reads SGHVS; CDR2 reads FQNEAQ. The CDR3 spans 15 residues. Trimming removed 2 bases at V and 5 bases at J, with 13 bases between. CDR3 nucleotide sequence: TGTGCCAGCAGCTTATCTTCCCCCGGAGACAATGAGCAGTTCTTC. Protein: CASSLSSPGDNEQFF.

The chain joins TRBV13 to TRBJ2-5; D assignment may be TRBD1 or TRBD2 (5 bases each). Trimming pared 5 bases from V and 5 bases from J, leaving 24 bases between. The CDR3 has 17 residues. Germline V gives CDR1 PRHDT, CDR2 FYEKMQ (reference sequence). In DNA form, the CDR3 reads TGTGCCAGCAGCACCTATCCCGCAGTGAGGGGTCGGGAGACCCAGTACTTC. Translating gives CASSTYPAVRGRETQYF. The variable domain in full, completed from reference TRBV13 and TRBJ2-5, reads AAGVIQSPRHLIKEKRETATLKCYPIPRHDTVYWYQQGPGQDPQFLISFYEKMQSDKGSIPDRFSAQQFSDYHSELNMSSLELGDSALYFCASSTYPAVRGRETQYFGPGTRLLVL.

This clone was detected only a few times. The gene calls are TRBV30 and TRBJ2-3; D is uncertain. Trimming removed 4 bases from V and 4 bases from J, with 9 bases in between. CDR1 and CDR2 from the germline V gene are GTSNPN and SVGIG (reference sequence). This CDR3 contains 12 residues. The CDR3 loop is CAWTREADTQYF. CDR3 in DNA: TGTGCCTGGACACGCGAAGCAGATACGCAGTATTTT.

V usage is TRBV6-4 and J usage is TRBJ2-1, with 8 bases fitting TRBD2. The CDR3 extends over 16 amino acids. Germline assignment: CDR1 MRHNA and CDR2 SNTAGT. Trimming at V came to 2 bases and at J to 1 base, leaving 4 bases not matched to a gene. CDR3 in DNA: TGTGCCAGCAGTGACGGGCCTAGCGGGTCCTACAATGAGCAGTTCTTC. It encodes CASSDGPSGSYNEQFF.